A selection of T cell receptor beta chains follows, all from one sample in a study of technical replicates of blood from several donors. Method: immunoSEQ multiplex PCR; TCRdb's copy keeps in-frame clones and lacks some. The profile shows about 80,000 clones, 95% to 98% of them singletons. The sample taken for sequencing was T cells isolated from PBMCs. The receptors shown here come from a human donor in good health. CDR3s include the opening cysteine and the closing phenylalanine or tryptophan. A D gene is named only where the DNA matches it firmly. Expanded clones get a size class; other rows say once, few or many, or leave the size out.

CDR3aa | CDR3nt | abundance | j_gene | v_gene | d_gene
CASSLGTQDGEKLFF | TGTGCCAGCAGCTTAGGTACACAGGACGGCGAAAAACTGTTTTTT | NA | TRBJ1-4 | TRBV7-8 | NA
CASSLGTATGELFF | TGTGCCAGCAGCTTAGGGACAGCCACCGGGGAGCTGTTTTTT | NA | TRBJ2-2 | TRBV11-2 | NA
CASSLWGRPPQHF | TGTGCCAGCAGCTTGTGGGGGAGGCCGCCCCAGCATTTT | NA | TRBJ1-5 | TRBV5-6 | NA
CASSQAAGFSSYEQYF | TGTGCCAGCAGCCAAGCGGCGGGATTCTCCTCCTACGAGCAGTACTTC | NA | TRBJ2-7 | TRBV14 | NA
CASSGSQSYEQYF | TGTGCCAGCAGTGGTTCACAATCCTACGAGCAGTACTTC | NA | TRBJ2-7 | TRBV2 | NA
CASSWVAGGNNEQFF | TGCGCCAGCAGCTGGGTAGCGGGAGGAAACAATGAGCAGTTCTTC | NA | TRBJ2-1 | TRBV5-1 | TRBD2
CASSHTGSSYEQYF | TGTGCCAGCAGTCATACAGGGTCCTCCTACGAGCAGTACTTC | NA | TRBJ2-7 | TRBV27 | NA
CASSDLLEKLFF | TGTGCCAGCTCAGACTTGCTTGAAAAACTGTTTTTT | NA | TRBJ1-4 | TRBV18 | NA
CASSYSNTEAFF | TGCGCCAGCAGCTACAGCAACACTGAAGCTTTCTTT | NA | TRBJ1-1 | TRBV5-1 | NA
CASRSGTEIYGYTF | TGTGCCAGCAGATCCGGGACAGAAATCTATGGCTACACCTTC | NA | TRBJ1-2 | TRBV6-1 | TRBD1
CATSRGTSGYEQYF | TGTGCCACCAGCAGAGGGACTAGCGGCTACGAGCAGTACTTC | NA | TRBJ2-7 | TRBV15 | TRBD2
CASSPDNSYEQYF | TGTGCCAGCAGCCCCGACAACTCCTACGAGCAGTACTTC | NA | TRBJ2-7 | TRBV11-2 | NA
CASSLGDSDYEQYF | TGCGCCAGCAGCTTGGGCGACTCAGACTACGAGCAGTACTTC | NA | TRBJ2-7 | TRBV5-1 | NA
CASSLRTGKNEKLFF | TGTGCCAGCAGTCTACGGACAGGGAAAAATGAAAAACTGTTTTTT | NA | TRBJ1-4 | TRBV28 | TRBD1
CSASPIETQYF | TGCAGTGCTAGCCCTATAGAGACCCAGTACTTC | NA | TRBJ2-5 | TRBV20-1 | NA
CASQEGQARHEQYF | TGTGCCAGCCAAGAGGGACAGGCTCGCCACGAGCAGTACTTC | NA | TRBJ2-7 | TRBV10-3 | TRBD1
CASVYLSLQYF | TGTGCCAGCGTCTATTTAAGTCTTCAGTACTTC | NA | TRBJ2-5 | TRBV11-2 | NA
CASSYSGTGNEKLFF | TGTGCCAGCAGTTACTCCGGGACAGGAAATGAAAAACTGTTTTTT | NA | TRBJ1-4 | TRBV28 | TRBD1
CASSENSGSGNTIYF | TGTGCCAGCAGTGAAAATTCCGGCTCTGGAAACACCATATATTTT | NA | TRBJ1-3 | TRBV6-1 | NA
CASRITSESSYNEQFF | TGTGCCAGCAGGATAACTAGCGAAAGCTCCTACAATGAGCAGTTCTTC | NA | TRBJ2-1 | TRBV13 | TRBD2
CASSYREGQGKAFF | TGTGCCAGCAGTTACCGAGAGGGACAGGGCAAAGCTTTCTTT | NA | TRBJ1-1 | TRBV6-5 | TRBD1
CASSLDAGVKNIQYF | TGCGCCAGCAGCTTGGATGCAGGGGTGAAAAACATTCAGTACTTC | NA | TRBJ2-4 | TRBV5-1 | NA
CASSWDYSYEQYF | TGTGCCAGCAGCTGGGACTACTCCTACGAGCAGTACTTC | NA | TRBJ2-7 | TRBV5-6 | TRBD2
CASSQPGTGDGYTF | TGCGCCAGCAGCCAACCGGGGACAGGGGATGGCTACACCTTC | NA | TRBJ1-2 | TRBV4-1 | TRBD1
CASESGSPWDTQYF | TGTGCCAGCGAAAGCGGGAGCCCTTGGGATACGCAGTATTTT | once | TRBJ2-3 | TRBV7-3 | TRBD2
CAWNPDRGNYGYTF | TGTGCCTGGAATCCGGACAGGGGGAACTATGGCTACACCTTC | NA | TRBJ1-2 | TRBV30 | TRBD1
CASSSREESSYNEQFF | TGTGCCAGCAGTTCTCGAGAGGAAAGCTCCTACAATGAGCAGTTCTTC | NA | TRBJ2-1 | TRBV6-6 | NA
CASSVGGVAEAFF | TGTGCCAGCAGCGTGGGGGGGGTCGCTGAAGCTTTCTTT | NA | TRBJ1-1 | TRBV9 | NA
CASSVGGGNEQFF | TGTGCCAGCAGCGTGGGGGGGGGCAATGAGCAGTTCTTC | NA | TRBJ2-1 | TRBV9 | TRBD2
CSVRDSRYEKLFF | TGCAGCGTGAGGGACAGCCGGTACGAAAAACTGTTTTTT | NA | TRBJ1-4 | TRBV29-1 | TRBD1
CSVGGSGAGEYEQYF | TGCAGCGTGGGGGGTTCAGGCGCGGGAGAGTACGAGCAGTACTTC | NA | TRBJ2-7 | TRBV29-1 | TRBD2
CASSLSRPYEQYF | TGTGCCAGCAGTTTATCCAGGCCCTACGAGCAGTACTTC | once | TRBJ2-7 | TRBV27 | NA
CASRPSPLYEQYF | TGTGCCAGCAGGCCCTCCCCACTATACGAGCAGTACTTC | NA | TRBJ2-7 | TRBV27 | NA
CASSVRGAGTDTQYF | TGTGCCAGCAGCGTACGGGGAGCGGGCACAGATACGCAGTATTTT | NA | TRBJ2-3 | TRBV9 | NA
CASSQQESTEAFF | TGTGCCAGTAGCCAACAGGAGAGCACTGAAGCTTTCTTT | few | TRBJ1-1 | TRBV19 | NA
CASSQALAGGSTDTQYF | TGTGCCAGCAGCCAAGCACTAGCGGGAGGTAGCACAGATACGCAGTATTTT | NA | TRBJ2-3 | TRBV4-2 | TRBD2
CASAPFGEYEAFF | TGTGCCAGCGCCCCTTTCGGGGAGTACGAAGCTTTCTTT | NA | TRBJ1-1 | TRBV27 | NA
CASSLQFGADGYTF | TGTGCCAGCAGCTTACAGTTTGGAGCAGATGGCTACACCTTC | NA | TRBJ1-2 | TRBV7-9 | NA
CASSLAPGDEKLFF | TGTGCCAGCAGCTTGGCACCGGGAGATGAAAAACTGTTTTTT | once | TRBJ1-4 | TRBV5-5 | NA
CASSLGQGYQPQHF | TGTGCCAGCAGCCTGGGACAGGGGTATCAGCCCCAGCATTTT | NA | TRBJ1-5 | TRBV7-2 | TRBD1
CASSPRRGLVSNEQFF | TGTGCCAGCAGCCCGAGGAGGGGACTAGTATCCAATGAGCAGTTCTTC | NA | TRBJ2-1 | TRBV7-9 | TRBD2
CASSQVEGSNEKLFF | TGCGCCAGCAGCCAAGTAGAGGGCTCTAATGAAAAACTGTTTTTT | NA | TRBJ1-4 | TRBV4-1 | NA
CASSSVTGNTGELFF | TGTGCCAGCAGTTCGGTGACAGGGAACACCGGGGAGCTGTTTTTT | NA | TRBJ2-2 | TRBV28 | NA
CASSSSASGRGEQFF | TGTGCCAGCAGCTCGTCGGCTAGCGGGAGGGGTGAGCAGTTCTTC | NA | TRBJ2-1 | TRBV7-2 | TRBD2
CATGDRAGQPQHF | TGTGCCACCGGAGACAGGGCAGGGCAGCCCCAGCATTTT | NA | TRBJ1-5 | TRBV10-3 | TRBD1
CASGSRDSQETQYF | TGTGCTAGTGGTTCGCGAGACAGCCAAGAGACCCAGTACTTC | NA | TRBJ2-5 | TRBV12-5 | NA
CASATSGNLYNEQFF | TGTGCCAGCGCGACTAGCGGGAACCTATACAATGAGCAGTTCTTC | once | TRBJ2-1 | TRBV9 | TRBD2
CASSLGLSEAFF | TGTGCCAGCAGCCTAGGGCTGTCTGAAGCTTTCTTT | NA | TRBJ1-1 | TRBV7-9 | NA
CASSYDVRVGNEQFF | TGTGCCAGCAGTTACGACGTCAGGGTGGGCAATGAGCAGTTCTTC | NA | TRBJ2-1 | TRBV6-5 | NA